The clone carrying this T cell receptor (beta chain) was seen a few times. Its antigen is not known. This entry comes from a study of glioma-infiltrating T cells. Using RNA template, CDR3s of TCR alpha and beta were amplified with iRepertoire arm-PCR. Using its own MiXCR run on the multiplex PCR reads, TCRdb lists one record per CDR3 protein. The sample includes 9,500 to 15,000 distinct CDR3 sequences, more than 20% of them seen just once. Whole-study results and caveats: Gliomas, especially low-grade, showed above-expected tissue-blood divergence; non-neoplastic patients showed below. Only very few CDR3 sequences appeared in both tissue and blood.

Input material: glioma tissue, nonneoplastic brain tissue, or PBMCs (not recorded which). This receptor was taken from a human donor with low-grade glioma or glioblastoma, undergoing nonglioma brain surgery, or in good health (not recorded which).

In nucleotides, the CDR3 is TGTGCCAGCAGCTTGTGGGGCCAATACAATGAGCAGTTCTTC. Protein product: CASSLWGQYNEQFF. The V call is TRBV5-5, the J call TRBJ2-1, with D tentatively TRBD1 (5 bases). Germline loops: CDR1 SGHKS, CDR2 YYEKEE (reference sequence). Trimming stripped 1 base from V and 4 bases from J, with 9 bases between. This CDR3 contains 14 residues.